The clone carrying this T cell receptor beta chain was recorded a few times. The antigen remains undetermined. The data were taken from a study of T-cell memory formation after mild COVID-19. Study-level results: Pre-infection memory carried some responding clones, suggesting that cross-reactive memory joined. Clones shrinking from day 15 to 85 showed even CD4/CD8 mixes; later expanders tilted CD4+.

Germline V lookup: CDR1 GTSNPN, CDR2 SVGIG (reference sequence). CDR3 size: 15 residues. J lost 6 bases, V lost 2 bases, and 9 bases had no gene match. TCRdb reanalysed the 5' RACE reads using MiXCR and keeps one entry per CDR3 protein. The sample includes over 150,000 distinct CDR3 sequences, less than 20% of them seen just once. The clonotype was recovered from a man between 18 and 35 years old who had mild COVID-19 (a few samples of this study predate the infection). Cell type and time point are not known. The sequenced sample consisted of PBMCs or a T cell subset sorted from them (not recorded which). This rearrangement joins TRBV30 to TRBJ2-1; 8 bases map to TRBD2. The CDR3: CAWSRSGGPLNEQFF. CDR3 DNA sequence: TGTGCCTGGAGTCGGAGCGGGGGTCCCCTCAATGAGCAGTTCTTC. The full variable domain, in which reference TRBV30 and TRBJ2-1 provide the parts outside the CDR3, is SQTIHQWPATLVQPVGSPLSLECTVEGTSNPNLYWYRQAAGRGLQLLFYSVGIGQISSEVPQNLSASRPQDRQFILSSKKLLLSDSGFYLCAWSRSGGPLNEQFFGPGTRLTVL.